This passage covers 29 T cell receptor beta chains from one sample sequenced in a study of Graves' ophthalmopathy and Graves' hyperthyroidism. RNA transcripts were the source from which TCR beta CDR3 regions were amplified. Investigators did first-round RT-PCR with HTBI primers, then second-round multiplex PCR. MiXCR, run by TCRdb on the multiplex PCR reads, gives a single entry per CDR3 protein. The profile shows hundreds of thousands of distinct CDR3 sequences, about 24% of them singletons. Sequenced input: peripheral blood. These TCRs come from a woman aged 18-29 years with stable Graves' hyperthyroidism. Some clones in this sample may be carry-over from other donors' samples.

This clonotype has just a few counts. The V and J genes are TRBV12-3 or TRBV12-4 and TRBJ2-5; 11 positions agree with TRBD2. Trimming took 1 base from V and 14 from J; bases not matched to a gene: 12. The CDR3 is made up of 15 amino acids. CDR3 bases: TGTGCCAGCAGTTTAGGGCTAGCGGGGGGCTGGAGACCATACTTC. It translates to CASSLGLAGGWRPYF.

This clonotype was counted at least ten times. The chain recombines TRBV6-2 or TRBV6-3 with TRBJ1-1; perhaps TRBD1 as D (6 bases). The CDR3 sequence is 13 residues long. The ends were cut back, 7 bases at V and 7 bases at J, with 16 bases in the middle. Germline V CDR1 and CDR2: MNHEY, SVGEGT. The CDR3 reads CASTLTGGNEAFF. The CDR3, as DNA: TGTGCCAGCACGCTTACGGGGGGCAATGAAGCTTTCTTT.

CDR3 region: CSARDWPGEGSYEQYF. Written as DNA, the CDR3 is TGCAGTGCTAGAGATTGGCCCGGGGAAGGGTCCTACGAGCAGTACTTC. V usage is TRBV20-1 and J usage is TRBJ2-7, with a tentative D call TRBD2 (5 bases). CDR3 size: 16 residues. V was cut by 0 bases and J by 1 base, with 16 bases left in between. The germline V gene encodes CDR1 DFQATT and CDR2 SNEGSKA (reference sequence).

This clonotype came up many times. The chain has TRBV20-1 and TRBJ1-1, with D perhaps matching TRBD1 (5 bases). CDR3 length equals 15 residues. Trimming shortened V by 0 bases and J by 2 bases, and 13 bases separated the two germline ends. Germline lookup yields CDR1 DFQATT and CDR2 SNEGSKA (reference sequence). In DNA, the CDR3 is TGCAGTGCTAGAGAGGTAGCAGGGAGAAACACTGAAGCTTTCTTT. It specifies CSAREVAGRNTEAFF.

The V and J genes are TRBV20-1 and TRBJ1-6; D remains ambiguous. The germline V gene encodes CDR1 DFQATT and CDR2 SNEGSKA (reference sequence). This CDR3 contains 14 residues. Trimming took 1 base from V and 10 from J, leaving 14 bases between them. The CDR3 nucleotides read TGCAGTGCTAGAGTGGACCGCCTGCGATCACCCCTCCACTTT. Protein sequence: CSARVDRLRSPLHF.

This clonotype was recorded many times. CDR3 DNA: TGCAGCGTTGTTTACGGGAATAGCAATCAGCCCCAGCATTTT. Translation: CSVVYGNSNQPQHF. The chain employs TRBV29-1 and TRBJ1-5; D is unclear. Germline values: CDR1 SQVTM, CDR2 ANQGSEA. V lost 4 bases and J 0 bases, leaving 10 bases between the germline ends. The CDR3 contains 14 residues.

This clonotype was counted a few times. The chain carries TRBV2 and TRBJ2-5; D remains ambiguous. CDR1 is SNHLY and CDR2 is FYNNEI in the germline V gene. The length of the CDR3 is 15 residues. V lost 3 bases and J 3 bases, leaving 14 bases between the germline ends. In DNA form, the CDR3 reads TGTGCCAGCAGTGAGAAGGATAGGCCCAAAGAGACCCAGTACTTC. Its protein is CASSEKDRPKETQYF.

The CDR3 here is CASSLANRGGPNTVEQYF. Written as DNA, the CDR3 is TGTGCCAGCAGCTTAGCCAACAGGGGGGGACCGAACACAGTGGAGCAGTACTTC. The chain joins TRBV7-2 to TRBJ2-7, with D possibly matching TRBD1 (8 bases). The V gene lost 0 bases and the J gene lost 7 bases, with 25 bases spanning the gap. The germline CDR1 and CDR2 sequences are SGHTA and FQGNSA. This CDR3 comprises 18 residues.

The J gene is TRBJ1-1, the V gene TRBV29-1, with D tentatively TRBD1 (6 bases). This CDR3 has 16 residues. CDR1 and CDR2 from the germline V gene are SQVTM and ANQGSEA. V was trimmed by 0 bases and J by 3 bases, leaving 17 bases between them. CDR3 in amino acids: CSVEDLRGGADTEAFF. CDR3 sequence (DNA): TGCAGCGTTGAAGATCTTAGGGGGGGCGCGGACACTGAAGCTTTCTTT.

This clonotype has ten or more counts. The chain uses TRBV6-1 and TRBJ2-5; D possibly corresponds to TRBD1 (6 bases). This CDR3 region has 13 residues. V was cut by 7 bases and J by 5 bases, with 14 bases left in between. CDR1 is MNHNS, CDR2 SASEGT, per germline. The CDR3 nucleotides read TGTGCCAGCAAAACTACAGGGTCCGAGACCCAGTACTTC. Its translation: CASKTTGSETQYF.

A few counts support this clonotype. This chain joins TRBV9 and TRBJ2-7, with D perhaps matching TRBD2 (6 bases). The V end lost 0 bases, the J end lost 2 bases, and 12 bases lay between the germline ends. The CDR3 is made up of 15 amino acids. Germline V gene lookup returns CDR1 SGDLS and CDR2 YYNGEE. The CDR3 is CASSVAAGTTYEQYF. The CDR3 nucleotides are TGTGCCAGCAGCGTAGCGGCGGGAACGACCTACGAGCAGTACTTC.

The CDR3 coding sequence is TGTGCCAGCAGCCAAGAGGGGGGCAGGAGCAATCAGCCCCAGCATTTT. Its translation is CASSQEGGRSNQPQHF. The chain uses TRBV4-2 and TRBJ1-5; D is perhaps TRBD1 (6 bases). Germline V CDR1 and CDR2: LGHNA, YNFKEQ. There are 16 residues in the CDR3. Trimming cost V 0 bases and J 1 base, with 10 bases left between them.

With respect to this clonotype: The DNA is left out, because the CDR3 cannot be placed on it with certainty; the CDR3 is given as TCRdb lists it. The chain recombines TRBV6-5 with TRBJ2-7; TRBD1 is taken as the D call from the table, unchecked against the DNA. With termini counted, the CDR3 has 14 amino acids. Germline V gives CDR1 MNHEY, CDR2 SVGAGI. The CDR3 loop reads CASSTSDRAYEQYF.

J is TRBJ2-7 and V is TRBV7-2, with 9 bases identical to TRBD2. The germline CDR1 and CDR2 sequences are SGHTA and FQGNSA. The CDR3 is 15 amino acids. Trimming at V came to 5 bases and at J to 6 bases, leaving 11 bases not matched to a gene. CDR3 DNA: TGTGCCAGCAGCCCCCTAGCGGGAATTTGGTCCGAGCAGTACTTC. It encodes CASSPLAGIWSEQYF.

Here the CDR3 DNA reads TGTGCCAGCAGCTTGTATCGGGAGACCCCAGATACGCAGTATTTT. Its translation: CASSLYRETPDTQYF. This chain connects TRBV7-6 to TRBJ2-3; weak D call: TRBD2 (6 bases). The germline gives CDR1 SGHVS, CDR2 FNYEAQ. The CDR3 consists of 15 residues. Trimming removed 3 bases from V and 4 bases from J, with 14 bases in between.

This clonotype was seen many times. The DNA of the CDR3 is TGTGCCAGCAGCTTAGTGGAGGTAGCGGGACTGAGTGGGCAGTACTTC. It codes for CASSLVEVAGLSGQYF. The chain is built from TRBV7-2 and TRBJ2-7, with TRBD2 matching over 8 bases. The CDR3 consists of 16 residues. Trimming at V came to 1 base and at J to 9 bases, leaving 14 bases not matched to a gene. Per the germline V gene, CDR1 is SGHTA and CDR2 is FQGNSA.

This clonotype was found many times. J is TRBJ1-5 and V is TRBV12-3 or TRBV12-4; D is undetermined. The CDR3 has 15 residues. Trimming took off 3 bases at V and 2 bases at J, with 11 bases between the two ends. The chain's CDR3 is CASSFPTGGNQPQHF. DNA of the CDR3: TGTGCCAGCAGTTTTCCGACCGGAGGCAATCAGCCCCAGCATTTT.

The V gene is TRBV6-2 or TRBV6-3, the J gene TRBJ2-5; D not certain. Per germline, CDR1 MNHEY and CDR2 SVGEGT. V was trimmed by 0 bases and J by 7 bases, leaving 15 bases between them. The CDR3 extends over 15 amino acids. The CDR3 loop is CASSYSATPPTTQYF. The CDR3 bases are TGTGCCAGCAGTTACTCAGCGACCCCGCCAACGACCCAGTACTTC.

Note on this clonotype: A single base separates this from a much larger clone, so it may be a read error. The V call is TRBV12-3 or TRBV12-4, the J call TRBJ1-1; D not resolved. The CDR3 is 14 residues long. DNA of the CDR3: TGTGCCAGCAGCCAACCGGGCCTGAACACTGAAGCTTGCTTT. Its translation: CASSQPGLNTEACF.

This CDR3 is CASSYGQGGGSDGYTF. CDR3 nucleotide sequence: TGTGCCAGCAGTTATGGGCAGGGAGGCGGATCGGATGGCTACACCTTC. This chain joins TRBV6-5 and TRBJ1-2; D might be TRBD1 (5 bases). V dropped 3 bases and J dropped 6 bases, with 20 bases sitting between them. The CDR3 contains 16 residues. Per germline, CDR1 MNHEY and CDR2 SVGAGI.

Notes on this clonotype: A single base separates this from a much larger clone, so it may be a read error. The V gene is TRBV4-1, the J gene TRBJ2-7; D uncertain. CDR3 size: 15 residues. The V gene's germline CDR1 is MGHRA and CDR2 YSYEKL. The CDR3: CASRQVFTRSYEQYF. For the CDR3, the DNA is TGCGCCAGCCGCCAAGTCTTCACGAGGTCCTACGAGCAGTACTTC.

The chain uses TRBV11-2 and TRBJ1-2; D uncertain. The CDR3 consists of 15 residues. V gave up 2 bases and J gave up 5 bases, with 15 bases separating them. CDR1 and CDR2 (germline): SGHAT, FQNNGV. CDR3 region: CASSLFITERYGYTF. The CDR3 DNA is TGTGCCAGCAGCTTATTTATAACCGAACGATATGGCTACACCTTC.

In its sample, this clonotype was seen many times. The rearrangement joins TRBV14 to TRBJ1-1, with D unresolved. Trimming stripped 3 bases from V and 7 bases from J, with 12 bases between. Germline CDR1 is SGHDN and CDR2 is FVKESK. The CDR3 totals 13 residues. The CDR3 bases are TGTGCCAGCAGCCACGGCAGCGGGAGTGAAGCTTTCTTT. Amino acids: CASSHGSGSEAFF. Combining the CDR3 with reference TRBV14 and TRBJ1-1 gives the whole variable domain EAGVTQFPSHSVIEKGQTVTLRCDPISGHDNLYWYRRVMGKEIKFLLHFVKESKQDESGMPNNRFLAERTGGTYSTLKVQPAELEDSGVYFCASSHGSGSEAFFGQGTRLTVV.

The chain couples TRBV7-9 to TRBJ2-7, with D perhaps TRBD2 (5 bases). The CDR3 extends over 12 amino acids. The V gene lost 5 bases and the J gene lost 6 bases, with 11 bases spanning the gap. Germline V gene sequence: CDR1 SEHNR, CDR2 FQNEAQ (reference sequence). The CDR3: CASSGSLFEQYF. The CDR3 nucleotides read TGTGCCAGCAGCGGGAGTCTCTTCGAGCAGTACTTC.

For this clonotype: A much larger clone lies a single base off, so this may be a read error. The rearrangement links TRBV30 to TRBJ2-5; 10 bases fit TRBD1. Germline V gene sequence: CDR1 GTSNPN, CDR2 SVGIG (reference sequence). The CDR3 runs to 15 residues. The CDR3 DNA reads TGTGCCTGGAGTGTAAGGGACAGGGGCCAAGAGACCAAGTACTTC. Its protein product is CAWSVRDRGQETKYF.

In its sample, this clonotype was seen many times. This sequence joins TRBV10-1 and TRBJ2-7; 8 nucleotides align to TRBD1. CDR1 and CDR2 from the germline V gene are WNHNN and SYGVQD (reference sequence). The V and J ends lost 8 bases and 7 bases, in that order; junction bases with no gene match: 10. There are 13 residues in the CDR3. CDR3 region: CASSEQGDEEQYF. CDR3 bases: TGCGCCAGCTCAGAACAGGGGGATGAGGAGCAGTACTTC.

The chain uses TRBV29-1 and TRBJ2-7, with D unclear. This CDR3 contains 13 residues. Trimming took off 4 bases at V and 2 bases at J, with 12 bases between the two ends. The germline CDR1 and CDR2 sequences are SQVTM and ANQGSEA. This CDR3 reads CSVGQPDPYEQYF. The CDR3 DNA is TGCAGCGTTGGGCAGCCGGACCCCTACGAGCAGTACTTC.

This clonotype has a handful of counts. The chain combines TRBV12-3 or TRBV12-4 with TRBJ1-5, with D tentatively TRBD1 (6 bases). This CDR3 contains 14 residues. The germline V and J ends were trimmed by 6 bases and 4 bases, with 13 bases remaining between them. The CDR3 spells CASSPGHGNQPQHF. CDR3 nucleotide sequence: TGTGCCAGCAGCCCGGGACACGGTAATCAGCCCCAGCATTTT.

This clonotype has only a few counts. CDR3 sequence reads: CASSSLNQETQYF. The CDR3, as DNA: TGTGCCAGCAGCTCCCTTAACCAAGAGACCCAGTACTTC. J is TRBJ2-5 and V is TRBV5-5, with no clear D. The CDR3 sequence is 13 residues long. V was pared by 3 bases and J by 0 bases, with 6 bases between. Germline-derived CDR1 and CDR2 are SGHKS and YYEKEE (reference sequence).